Listed below are T cell receptor beta chains from one sample, sequenced in a study of blood T cell repertoires in COVID-19. Some clones are missing from TCRdb's copy, which holds only in-frame ones; the method was immunoSEQ multiplex PCR. This table holds about 140,000 clones, 70% to 85% found once. Sequences were obtained from peripheral blood. Receptors were obtained from a man between 60 and 70 years old with acute or convalescent COVID-19. The CDR3 runs from the conserved cysteine through the conserved F or W. D genes are given only for firm matches. The size entry is marked missing in some rows and otherwise reads once, few, many or a size class.

>.|11|TRBV6-5|TRBJ2-7|.
CASVSSVEQYF
TGTGCCAGCGTATCCAGTGTCGAGCAGTACTTC
>few|13|TRBV10-2|TRBJ2-1|.
CASRPRENNEQFF
TGCGCCAGCAGGCCCAGGGAAAACAATGAGCAGTTCTTC
>.|15|TRBV6-5|TRBJ2-2|.
CASSYRESNTGELFF
TGTGCCAGCAGTTACCGGGAGAGTAACACCGGGGAGCTGTTTTTT
>once|16|TRBV6-6|TRBJ2-3|TRBD2
CASGAGGRGSTDTQYF
TGTGCCAGCGGGGCGGGCGGGAGAGGCTCCACAGATACGCAGTATTTT
>.|16|TRBV15|TRBJ2-5|TRBD1
CATSRRQGADWETQYF
TGTGCCACCAGCAGGAGACAGGGGGCGGATTGGGAGACCCAGTACTTC
>few|12|TRBV10-3|TRBJ1-2|.
CAISGGGDGYTF
TGTGCCATCAGTGGCGGAGGCGATGGCTACACCTTC
>few|14|TRBV7-9|TRBJ2-2|TRBD1
CAIKDRGRGGELFF
TGTGCCATAAAAGACAGGGGGCGAGGCGGGGAGCTGTTTTTT
>few|13|TRBV7-2|TRBJ2-7|.
CASSLDRSYEQYF
TGTGCCAGCAGCTTAGACAGATCCTACGAGCAGTACTTC
>.|13|TRBV19|TRBJ1-5|TRBD1
CASTRGGNQPQHF
TGTGCCAGTACCAGGGGGGGCAATCAGCCCCAGCATTTT
>.|14|TRBV11-2|TRBJ1-1|.
CASSLIRGNTEAFF
TGTGCCAGCAGCTTAATTAGGGGAAACACTGAAGCTTTCTTT
>once|13|TRBV13|TRBJ2-7|TRBD1
CASSTGTGLEQYF
TGTGCCAGCAGCACCGGGACAGGGCTCGAGCAGTACTTC
>.|14|TRBV27|TRBJ1-6|.
CASSFEGVNSPLHF
TGTGCCAGCAGTTTCGAGGGGGTCAATTCACCCCTCCACTTT
>.|15|TRBV6-5|TRBJ2-1|.
CASSYSSGDYNEQFF
TGTGCCAGCAGTTACTCATCCGGGGACTACAATGAGCAGTTCTTC
>many|16|TRBV4-3|TRBJ2-1|TRBD2
CASSHGTSGGYNEQFF
TGCGCCAGCAGCCATGGGACTAGCGGAGGCTACAATGAGCAGTTCTTC
>.|15|TRBV30|TRBJ1-1|.
CAWTDPEGLNTEAFF
TGTGCCTGGACCGACCCAGAGGGTCTGAACACTGAAGCTTTCTTT